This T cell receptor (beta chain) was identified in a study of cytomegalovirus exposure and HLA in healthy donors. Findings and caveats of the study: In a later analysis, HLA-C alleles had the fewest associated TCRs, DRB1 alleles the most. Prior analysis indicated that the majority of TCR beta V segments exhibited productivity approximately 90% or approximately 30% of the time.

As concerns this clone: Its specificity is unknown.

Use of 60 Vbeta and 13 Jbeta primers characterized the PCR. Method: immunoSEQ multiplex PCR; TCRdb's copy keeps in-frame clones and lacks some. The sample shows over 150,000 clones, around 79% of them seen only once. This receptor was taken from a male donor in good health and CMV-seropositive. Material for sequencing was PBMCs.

CDR3 DNA sequence: TGTGCCAGCAGTGAATGGCGGGGGGAGACCCAGTACTTC. Translated: CASSEWRGETQYF. The chain carries TRBV2 and TRBJ2-5; 7 nucleotides line up with TRBD2. The CDR3 is made up of 13 amino acids. Losses at the gene ends were 2 bases for V and 5 bases for J; bases not matched to a gene: 2. Per germline, CDR1 SNHLY and CDR2 FYNNEI.